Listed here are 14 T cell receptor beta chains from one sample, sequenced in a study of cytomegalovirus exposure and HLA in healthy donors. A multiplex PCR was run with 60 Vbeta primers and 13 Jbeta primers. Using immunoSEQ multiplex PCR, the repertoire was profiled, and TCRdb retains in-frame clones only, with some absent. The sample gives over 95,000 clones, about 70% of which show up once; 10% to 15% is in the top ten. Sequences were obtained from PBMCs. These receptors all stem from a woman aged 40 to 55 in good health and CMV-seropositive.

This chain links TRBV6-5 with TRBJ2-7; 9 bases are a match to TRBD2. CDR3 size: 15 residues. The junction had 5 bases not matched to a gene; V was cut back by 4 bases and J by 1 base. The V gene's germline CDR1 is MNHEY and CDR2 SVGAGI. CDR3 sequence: CASSSPSGDSYEQYF. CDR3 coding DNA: TGTGCCAGCAGTTCCCCTAGCGGGGATTCCTACGAGCAGTACTTC.

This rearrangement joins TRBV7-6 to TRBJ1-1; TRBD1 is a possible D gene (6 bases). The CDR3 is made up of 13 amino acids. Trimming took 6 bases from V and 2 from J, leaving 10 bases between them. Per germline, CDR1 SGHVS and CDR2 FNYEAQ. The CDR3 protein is CASSGQTNTEAFF. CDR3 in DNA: TGTGCCAGCAGTGGACAGACTAACACTGAAGCTTTCTTT.

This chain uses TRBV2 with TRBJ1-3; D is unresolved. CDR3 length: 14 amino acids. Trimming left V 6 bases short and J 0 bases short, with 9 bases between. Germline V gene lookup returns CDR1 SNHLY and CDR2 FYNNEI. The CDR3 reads CASRPQLSGNTIYF. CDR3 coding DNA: TGTGCCAGCAGGCCCCAACTCTCTGGAAACACCATATATTTT.

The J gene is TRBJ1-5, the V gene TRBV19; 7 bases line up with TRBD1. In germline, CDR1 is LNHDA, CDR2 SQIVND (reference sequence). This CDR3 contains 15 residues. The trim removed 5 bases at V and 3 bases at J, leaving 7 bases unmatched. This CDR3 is CASSLPDRLNQPQHF. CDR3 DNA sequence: TGTGCCAGTAGTCTCCCGGACAGGCTCAATCAGCCCCAGCATTTT.

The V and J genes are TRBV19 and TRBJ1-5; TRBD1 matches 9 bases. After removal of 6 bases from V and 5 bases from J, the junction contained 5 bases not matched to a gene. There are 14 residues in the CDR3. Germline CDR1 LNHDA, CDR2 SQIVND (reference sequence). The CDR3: CASSRDRVDQPQHF. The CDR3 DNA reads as TGTGCCAGTAGCAGGGACAGGGTTGATCAGCCCCAGCATTTT.

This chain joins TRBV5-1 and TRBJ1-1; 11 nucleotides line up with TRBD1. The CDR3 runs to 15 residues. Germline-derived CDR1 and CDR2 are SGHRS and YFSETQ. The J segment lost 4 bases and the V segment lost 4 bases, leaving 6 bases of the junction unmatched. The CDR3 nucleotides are TGCGCCAGCAGCGCGGGACAGGGGGTTAGCACTGAAGCTTTCTTT. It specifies CASSAGQGVSTEAFF. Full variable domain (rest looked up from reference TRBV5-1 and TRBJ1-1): KAGVTQTPRYLIKTRGQQVTLSCSPISGHRSVSWYQQTPGQGLQFLFEYFSETQRNKGNFPGRFSGRQFSNSRSEMNVSTLELGDSALYLCASSAGQGVSTEAFFGQGTRLTVV.

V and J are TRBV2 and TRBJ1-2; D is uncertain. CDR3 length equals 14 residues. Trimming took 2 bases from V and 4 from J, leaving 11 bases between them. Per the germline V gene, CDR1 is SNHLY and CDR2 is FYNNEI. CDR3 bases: TGTGCCAGCAGTGAAAGGGAGCGCCTCTATGGCTACACCTTC. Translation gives CASSERERLYGYTF. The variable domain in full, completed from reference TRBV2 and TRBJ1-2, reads EPEVTQTPSHQVTQMGQEVILRCVPISNHLYFYWYRQILGQKVEFLVSFYNNEISEKSEIFDDQFSVERPDGSNFTLKIRSTKLEDSAMYFCASSERERLYGYTFGSGTRLTVV.

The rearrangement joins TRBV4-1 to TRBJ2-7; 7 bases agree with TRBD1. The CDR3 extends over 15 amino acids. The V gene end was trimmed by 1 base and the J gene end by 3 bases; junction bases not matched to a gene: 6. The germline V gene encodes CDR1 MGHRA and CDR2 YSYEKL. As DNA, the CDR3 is TGCGCCAGCAGCCAAGTGGGACAGAGTCTCTACGAGCAGTACTTC. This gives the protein CASSQVGQSLYEQYF.

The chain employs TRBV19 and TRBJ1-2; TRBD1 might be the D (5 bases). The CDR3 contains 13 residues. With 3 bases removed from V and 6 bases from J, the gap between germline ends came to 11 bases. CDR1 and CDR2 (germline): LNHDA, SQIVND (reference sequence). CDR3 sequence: CASSIRGANGYTF. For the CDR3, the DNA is TGTGCCAGTAGTATCCGCGGGGCGAATGGCTACACCTTC. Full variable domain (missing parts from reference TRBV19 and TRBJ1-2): DGGITQSPKYLFRKEGQNVTLSCEQNLNHDAMYWYRQDPGQGLRLIYYSQIVNDFQKGDIAEGYSVSREKKESFPLTVTSAQKNPTAFYLCASSIRGANGYTFGSGTRLTVV.

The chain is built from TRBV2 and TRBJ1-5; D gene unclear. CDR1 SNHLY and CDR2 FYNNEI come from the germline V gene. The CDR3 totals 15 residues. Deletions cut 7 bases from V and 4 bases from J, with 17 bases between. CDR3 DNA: TGTGCCAGCACTAGCCGCTCCCGATCTAATCAGCCCCAGCATTTT. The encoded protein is CASTSRSRSNQPQHF.

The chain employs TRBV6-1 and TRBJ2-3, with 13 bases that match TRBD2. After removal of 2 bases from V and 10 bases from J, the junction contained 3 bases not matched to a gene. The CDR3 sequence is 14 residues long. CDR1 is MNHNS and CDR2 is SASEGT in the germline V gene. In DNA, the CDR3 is TGTGCCAGCAGTGAAACTAGCGGGGGGGCCTCGCAGTATTTT. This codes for CASSETSGGASQYF.

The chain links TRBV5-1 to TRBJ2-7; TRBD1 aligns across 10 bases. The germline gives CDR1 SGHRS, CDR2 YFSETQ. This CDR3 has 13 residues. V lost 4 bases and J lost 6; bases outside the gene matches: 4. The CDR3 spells CASSPWTGGEQYF. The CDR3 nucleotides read TGCGCCAGCAGCCCCTGGACAGGGGGCGAGCAGTACTTC.

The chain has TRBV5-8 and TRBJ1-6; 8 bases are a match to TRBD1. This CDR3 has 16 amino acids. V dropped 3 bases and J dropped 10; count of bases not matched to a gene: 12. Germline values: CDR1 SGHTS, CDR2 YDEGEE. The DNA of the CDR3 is TGTGCCAGCAGCTCAAGACAGGGGACATTAAGATCACCCCTCCACTTT. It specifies CASSSRQGTLRSPLHF.

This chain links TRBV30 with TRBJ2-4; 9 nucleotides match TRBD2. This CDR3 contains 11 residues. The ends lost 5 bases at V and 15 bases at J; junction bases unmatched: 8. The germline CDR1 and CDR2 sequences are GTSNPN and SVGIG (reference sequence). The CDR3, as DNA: TGTGCCTGGGTAGCGGGGGCCGAGGGGTACTTC. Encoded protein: CAWVAGAEGYF.